This passage covers 22 T cell receptor beta chains from one sample sequenced in a study of shared clonotypes between healthy human individuals. This table comes from immunoSEQ multiplex PCR, and its TCRdb copy is limited to in-frame clones, with some not included. The table records some 1,600,000 clones, approximately 98% of them present only once. Sequences were obtained from naive CD4+ T cells sorted from blood. Subset described: CD45RA+ positively selected. Receptors originate from a man aged 30 to 39 in good health.

DNA of the CDR3: TGTGCCAGCAGTTTATCCGGGGCAGGGCAACGTACCGGGGAGCTGTTTTTT. Amino acid sequence: CASSLSGAGQRTGELFF. This sequence joins TRBV28 and TRBJ2-2, with D perhaps given as TRBD1 or TRBD2 (5 bases each). From germline, CDR1 is MDHEN and CDR2 SYDVKM. Deletions cut 1 base from V and 5 bases from J, with 17 bases between. The CDR3 extends over 17 amino acids. The variable domain in full, with the rest retrieved from reference TRBV28 and TRBJ2-2, is DVKVTQSSRYLVKRTGEKVFLECVQDMDHENMFWYRQDPGLGLRLIYFSYDVKMKEKGDIPEGYSVSREKKERFSLILESASTNQTSMYLCASSLSGAGQRTGELFFGEGSRLTVL.

This chain connects TRBV18 to TRBJ2-7; D ambiguous. Germline V gene sequence: CDR1 KGHSH, CDR2 LQKENI. V was pared by 0 bases and J by 5 bases, with 8 bases between. This CDR3 region has 13 residues. The CDR3: CASSPPSVDEQYF. The CDR3 DNA reads as TGTGCCAGCTCACCACCTTCGGTGGACGAGCAGTACTTC.

The chain uses TRBV5-8 and TRBJ2-7; maybe TRBD1 (6 bases). Germline V gene data show CDR1 as SGHTS and CDR2 as YDEGEE. The CDR3 is made up of 12 amino acids. Deletions cut 4 bases from V and 6 bases from J, with 11 bases between. The DNA of the CDR3 is TGTGCCAGCAGCCCCGACAGGCGCGAGCAGTACTTC. The encoded protein is CASSPDRREQYF. Drawing the rest from reference TRBV5-8 and TRBJ2-7, the complete variable domain is EAGVTQSPTHLIKTRGQQATLRCSPISGHTSVYWYQQALGLGLQFLLWYDEGEERNRGNFPPRFSGRQFPNYSSELNVNALELEDSALYLCASSPDRREQYFGPGTRLTVT.

This chain links TRBV30 with TRBJ2-5, with D unclear. V was cut by 0 bases and J by 4 bases, with 12 bases left in between. The CDR3 extends over 14 amino acids. Germline assignment: CDR1 GTSNPN and CDR2 SVGIG (reference sequence). The CDR3 loop is CAWSVLKGGETQYF. CDR3 sequence (DNA): TGTGCCTGGAGTGTACTGAAGGGTGGAGAGACCCAGTACTTC.

The chain recombines TRBV30 with TRBJ2-7, with TRBD1 as a possible D gene (5 bases). The germline V and J ends were trimmed by 3 bases and 3 bases, with 9 bases remaining between them. CDR1 and CDR2 from the germline V gene are GTSNPN and SVGIG (reference sequence). This CDR3 is built from 12 residues. CDR3 residues: CAWRPQVYEQYF. CDR3 nucleotide sequence: TGTGCCTGGAGACCACAGGTCTACGAGCAGTACTTC.

The CDR3 coding sequence is TGTGCCAGTAGTATGCTACAGGGGATAGATACGCAGTATTTT. Its protein product is CASSMLQGIDTQYF. The gene calls are TRBV19 and TRBJ2-3, with 7 bases that match TRBD1. Germline CDR1 is LNHDA and CDR2 is SQIVND (reference sequence). The CDR3 covers 14 residues. The V gene end was trimmed by 3 bases and the J gene end by 5 bases; junction bases not matched to a gene: 5.

DNA for the CDR3: TGTGCCAGCAGCCCCCGGCTATCGAGCTCTGGAAACACCATATATTTT. It translates to CASSPRLSSSGNTIYF. This rearrangement joins TRBV7-9 to TRBJ1-3; no clear D. The germline V gene has CDR1 SEHNR and CDR2 FQNEAQ (reference sequence). The CDR3 contains 16 residues. V was trimmed by 5 bases and J by 0 bases, leaving 14 bases between them.

The chain carries TRBV10-3 and TRBJ1-1, with 8 bases matching TRBD1. The germline V gene encodes CDR1 ENHRY and CDR2 SYGVKD. Germline trimming cut 10 bases from V and 8 bases from J; bases unmatched to any gene: 12. The CDR3 runs 13 residues. The CDR3 protein is CASRPGQAGEAFF. CDR3 DNA: TGTGCCAGCAGACCGGGACAGGCGGGCGAAGCTTTCTTT.

This chain uses TRBV4-2 with TRBJ1-1; 7 bases are a match to TRBD1. Trimming cost V 0 bases and J 4 bases; bases outside gene matches: 8. There are 16 residues in the CDR3. CDR1 LGHNA and CDR2 YNFKEQ come from the germline V gene. The CDR3 DNA follows: TGTGCCAGCAGCCAAGAACAGGGGACTCGTCCCACTGAAGCTTTCTTT. This gives the protein CASSQEQGTRPTEAFF.

The chain carries TRBV7-9 and TRBJ2-2; possibly TRBD2 for D (6 bases). V was pared by 7 bases and J by 4 bases, with 10 bases between. Germline V gives CDR1 SEHNR, CDR2 FQNEAQ (reference sequence). The CDR3 is 13 amino acids. The CDR3 loop is CASNQGGTGELFF. The CDR3 DNA follows: TGTGCCAGCAATCAGGGAGGCACCGGGGAGCTGTTTTTT.

The chain carries TRBV12-5 and TRBJ1-5, with D uncertain. Germline V CDR1 and CDR2: LGHNT, FRNRAP. Trimming left V 2 bases short and J 1 base short, with 15 bases between. The CDR3 is 17 residues long. CDR3 sequence reads: CASGLITANISNQPQHF. DNA for the CDR3: TGTGCTAGTGGTTTGATAACAGCGAACATAAGCAATCAGCCCCAGCATTTT.

This sequence joins TRBV28 and TRBJ1-3, with 8 bases fitting TRBD1. The trim removed 8 bases at V and 4 bases at J, leaving 1 base unmatched. Per the germline V gene, CDR1 is MDHEN and CDR2 is SYDVKM. This CDR3 comprises 12 residues. The CDR3 here is CASSGGGNTIYF. CDR3 nucleotide sequence: TGTGCCAGCTCAGGGGGCGGAAACACCATATATTTT.

Written as DNA, the CDR3 is TGTGCCAGCTCACCGGGACCTCGAGGGAATGAGCAGTTCTTC. It codes for CASSPGPRGNEQFF. V is TRBV18 and J is TRBJ2-1; D may correspond to TRBD1 or TRBD2 (5 bases each). The CDR3 runs 14 residues. The germline V and J ends were trimmed by 3 bases and 7 bases, with 13 bases remaining between them. CDR1 and CDR2 (germline): KGHSH, LQKENI.

In regard to this clone: This specimen includes other DNA sequences encoding the same CDR3. The rearrangement uses TRBV19 and TRBJ2-7; TRBD1 is a possible D gene (6 bases). CDR3 length: 13 residues. V was pared by 4 bases and J by 1 base, with 8 bases between. Per the germline V gene, CDR1 is LNHDA and CDR2 is SQIVND (reference sequence). In nucleotides, the CDR3 is TGTGCCAGTAGTAGGACAGTTTCCTACGAGCAGTACTTC. Protein: CASSRTVSYEQYF.

The chain links TRBV11-3 to TRBJ2-1, with D possibly being TRBD2 (5 bases). The germline V and J ends were trimmed by 1 base and 1 base, with 11 bases remaining between them. Germline V gives CDR1 SGHNT, CDR2 YENEEA. This CDR3 is built from 16 residues. CDR3 region: CASSLARGVSYNEQFF. DNA of the CDR3: TGTGCCAGCAGCTTAGCTCGGGGAGTATCCTACAATGAGCAGTTCTTC.

This chain uses TRBV6-4 with TRBJ2-3; 8 bases align to TRBD1. CDR1 is MRHNA and CDR2 is SNTAGT in the germline V gene. Germline trimming cut 8 bases from V and 0 bases from J; bases unmatched to any gene: 1. The CDR3 loop spans 13 amino acids. Here the CDR3 reads CASQGASTDTQYF. CDR3 DNA sequence: TGTGCCAGCCAGGGGGCTAGCACAGATACGCAGTATTTT.

The rearrangement links TRBV18 to TRBJ2-2, with 7 positions matching TRBD1. Germline CDR1 reads KGHSH; CDR2 reads LQKENI. The CDR3 has 15 amino acids. V lost 3 bases to trimming and J lost 8 bases; unmatched junction nucleotides: 9. CDR3 protein: CASSPLGQAGGELFF. DNA of the CDR3: TGTGCCAGCTCACCCTTAGGACAGGCCGGAGGGGAGCTGTTTTTT.

This chain connects TRBV7-6 to TRBJ1-3; D ambiguous. Trimming removed 2 bases at V and 7 bases at J, with 21 bases between. Germline V gene sequence: CDR1 SGHVS, CDR2 FNYEAQ. The CDR3 covers 17 residues. The CDR3 spells CASSLSPGRRFGNTIYF. DNA of the CDR3: TGTGCCAGCAGCTTATCCCCAGGCCGAAGATTTGGCAACACCATATATTTT.

The V and J genes are TRBV21-1 and TRBJ2-7; TRBD2 was called by the table and not checked on the DNA. TRBV21-1 is described as a pseudogene. This CDR3 is 19 amino acids long. This chain's CDR3 is CASSLMRCPSSGSSYEQYF. CDR3 sequence (DNA): TGTGCCAGCTCCCTAATGAGATGCCCGTCTAGCGGGAGCTCCTACGAGCAGTACTTC.

The chain is built from TRBV28 and TRBJ2-5; the D is unclear. V lost 6 bases, J lost 4 bases, and 12 bases lay in between. CDR1 is MDHEN, CDR2 SYDVKM, per germline. The CDR3 is 13 amino acids. Written as DNA, the CDR3 is TGTGCCAGCAGGGCCCGGATTGGAGAGACCCAGTACTTC. As protein: CASRARIGETQYF. Looking up the rest from reference TRBV28 and TRBJ2-5 gives the full variable domain: DVKVTQSSRYLVKRTGEKVFLECVQDMDHENMFWYRQDPGLGLRLIYFSYDVKMKEKGDIPEGYSVSREKKERFSLILESASTNQTSMYLCASRARIGETQYFGPGTRLLVL.

The chain employs TRBV18 and TRBJ2-1; 7 bases map to TRBD2. The CDR3 length is 18 residues. Germline V gene sequence: CDR1 KGHSH, CDR2 LQKENI. J lost 2 bases, V lost 0 bases, and 10 bases had no gene match. The CDR3 bases are TGTGCCAGCTCACCACCGGCCTTTCAAGCGGGAACCTACAATGAGCAGTTCTTC. It yields the protein CASSPPAFQAGTYNEQFF.

DNA of the CDR3: TGCGCCAGCAGCTTGGGGTTGAGTACCGATCAGCCCCAGCATTTT. It yields the protein CASSLGLSTDQPQHF. V gene TRBV5-1 combines with J gene TRBJ1-5; D ambiguous. The CDR3 is 15 amino acids. Trimming shortened V by 0 bases and J by 5 bases, and 12 bases separated the two germline ends. Germline V gives CDR1 SGHRS, CDR2 YFSETQ.